One and the same sample provided the 27 T cell receptor beta chains below, sequenced in a study of blood T cell repertoires in COVID-19 (dated by TCRdb to about 2020). Libraries were built with the immunoSEQ multiplex PCR assay. TCRdb's version of the immuneACCESS table is confined to in-frame rearrangements and falls short of the full clone set. An unresolved V gene accounts for under half of the shortfall where checked; the remainder is of unknown origin. The sample has roughly 250,000 clones on record, 83% of them singletons. The biggest ten clones account for 3.6% of the sample. Material for sequencing was PBMCs or T cells enriched from blood (not recorded which). The origin of the receptors is a woman aged 40 to 50 who had been exposed to COVID-19.

The chain combines TRBV7-2 with TRBJ2-1, with 8 nucleotides matching TRBD2. J lost 4 bases, V lost 4 bases, and 6 bases had no gene match. The CDR3 runs to 15 residues. Germline V lookup: CDR1 SGHTA, CDR2 FQGNSA. In DNA form, the CDR3 reads TGTGCCAGCAGCTCCCGCGGGGGGAGTTACAATGAGCAGTTCTTC. This gives the protein CASSSRGGSYNEQFF.

The DNA for the CDR3 is TGTGCCAGCGGGCGCCCGGACACCTTTAACTATGGCTACACCTTC. Amino acids: CASGRPDTFNYGYTF. The chain uses TRBV27 and TRBJ1-2; TRBD1 is a possible D gene (5 bases). V lost 8 bases, J lost 1 base, and 17 bases lay in between. The CDR3 has 15 residues. Looked up from germline, CDR1 is MNHEY and CDR2 is SMNVEV (reference sequence).

In its sample, this clone is medium-sized. The rearrangement links TRBV18 to TRBJ1-3; D perhaps matches TRBD1 (6 bases). Germline-derived CDR1 and CDR2 are KGHSH and LQKENI. V lost 3 bases, J lost 0 bases, and 9 bases lay in between. This CDR3 contains 15 residues. The CDR3 DNA follows: TGTGCCAGCTCACCGCAGGGGAACTCTGGAAACACCATATATTTT. It codes for CASSPQGNSGNTIYF.

Points on this clone: Lacking the conserved final phenylalanine or tryptophan, this CDR3 likely reflects a read error. No DNA is shown, since the ends of the CDR3 on it are uncertain; the CDR3 is the one TCRdb lists. The chain employs TRBV3-1 (or the pseudogene TRBV3-2) and TRBJ1-1. Termini included, the CDR3 measures 12 amino acids. CDR1 and CDR2 from the germline V gene are LGHDT and YNNKEL (reference sequence). CDR3 loop: CASSQDRRRGGT.

CDR3 sequence (DNA): TGTGCCAGCAGCTCCCCCGTCGGGGGGGCCCTGAACACTGAAGCTTTCTTT. This encodes CASSSPVGGALNTEAFF. The chain recombines TRBV7-8 with TRBJ1-1; possible D gene TRBD1, 6 bases. Germline V CDR1 and CDR2: SGHVS, FQNEAQ. V was shortened by 4 bases and J by 0 bases, with 18 bases between the two germline ends. The CDR3 is 17 residues long. Drawing the rest from reference TRBV7-8 and TRBJ1-1, the complete variable domain is GAGVSQSPRYKVAKRGQDVALRCDPISGHVSLFWYQQALGQGPEFLTYFQNEAQLDKSGLPSDRFFAERPEGSVSTLKIQRTQQEDSAVYLCASSSPVGGALNTEAFFGQGTRLTVV.

This clone was detected a few times. This chain links TRBV9 with TRBJ1-2; TRBD1 aligns across 8 bases. The V segment lost 0 bases and the J segment 7 bases; nucleotides outside the gene matches: 5. Germline V lookup: CDR1 SGDLS, CDR2 YYNGEE. There are 14 residues in the CDR3. CDR3 loop: CASSVEDRVGGYTF. In DNA, the CDR3 is TGTGCCAGCAGCGTAGAGGACAGGGTGGGTGGCTACACCTTC.

The genes are TRBV5-5 and TRBJ2-7, with 8 bases identical to TRBD1. The CDR3 consists of 14 residues. Per germline, CDR1 SGHKS and CDR2 YYEKEE (reference sequence). Unmatched junction bases numbered 9, after V lost 4 bases and J lost 6 bases. This CDR3 is CASSPTGALSEQYF. As DNA, the CDR3 is TGTGCCAGCAGCCCGACAGGGGCCCTGTCCGAGCAGTACTTC.

The chain employs TRBV3-1 (or the pseudogene TRBV3-2) and TRBJ2-7, with unresolved D. The CDR3 length is 19 residues. Trimming left V 1 base short and J 0 bases short, with 22 bases between. CDR1 is LGHDT and CDR2 is YNNKEL in the germline V gene (reference sequence). The CDR3, as DNA: TGTGCCAGCAGCCAAGTTCCTCTAACAGTGGATTGGAACTCCTACGAGCAGTACTTC. Its translation is CASSQVPLTVDWNSYEQYF.

The chain couples TRBV18 to TRBJ2-5, with 7 bases lining up with TRBD1. CDR3 length: 16 amino acids. V was clipped by 3 bases and J by 2 bases; unmatched bases: 9. Germline values: CDR1 KGHSH, CDR2 LQKENI. DNA for the CDR3: TGTGCCAGCTCACCGACTTACTCGGGACAGCAAGAGACCCAGTACTTC. This encodes CASSPTYSGQQETQYF.

This clone was counted many times. The chain links TRBV18 to TRBJ1-2, with unresolved D. The CDR3 has 14 amino acids. CDR1 and CDR2 from the germline V gene are KGHSH and LQKENI. Trimming cost V 3 bases and J 6 bases, with 14 bases left between them. This CDR3 is CASSPSPGENGYTF. CDR3 nucleotides: TGTGCCAGCTCACCGTCTCCCGGGGAGAATGGCTACACCTTC.

The V and J genes are TRBV13 and TRBJ1-2, with D possibly matching TRBD1 (5 bases). The CDR3 has 18 amino acids. Trimming removed 4 bases at V and 0 bases at J, with 21 bases between. Germline V gives CDR1 PRHDT, CDR2 FYEKMQ (reference sequence). This chain's CDR3 is CASSSREERSRTNYGYTF. The CDR3 bases are TGTGCCAGCAGCTCCAGGGAGGAACGGAGCAGGACTAACTATGGCTACACCTTC.

This clone was seen more than once but under ten times. This chain links TRBV29-1 with TRBJ1-1; 8 bases line up with TRBD1. The CDR3 spans 14 residues. V lost 2 bases and J lost 3; bases outside the gene matches: 5. The germline V gene encodes CDR1 SQVTM and CDR2 ANQGSEA. The CDR3 here is CSVERGQGYTEAFF. DNA for the CDR3: TGCAGCGTTGAACGTGGACAGGGATACACTGAAGCTTTCTTT.

This clone was observed a handful of times. The J gene is TRBJ1-1, the V gene TRBV14; tentative D call: TRBD1 (6 bases). CDR3 size: 15 residues. Trimming pared 3 bases from V and 6 bases from J, leaving 17 bases between. Germline values: CDR1 SGHDN, CDR2 FVKESK. CDR3 sequence (DNA): TGTGCCAGCAGCCAGGGAGGGGGGCTCCTCGCTGAAGCTTTCTTT. Amino acid sequence: CASSQGGGLLAEAFF.

V is TRBV7-2 and J is TRBJ1-1; 7 bases align to TRBD1. The CDR3 is 15 amino acids. J was trimmed by 2 bases and V by 9 bases; bases with no gene match: 12. CDR1 is SGHTA, CDR2 FQGNSA, per germline. DNA of the CDR3: TGTGCCAGTAAAAAGGAGGGGGCTTATAACACTGAAGCTTTCTTT. Its protein product is CASKKEGAYNTEAFF.

The chain has TRBV12-5 and TRBJ1-2, with D uncertain. Germline V gene data show CDR1 as LGHNT and CDR2 as FRNRAP. The CDR3 runs 12 residues. The V gene lost 4 bases and the J gene lost 8 bases, with 11 bases spanning the gap. CDR3 coding DNA: TGTGCTAGTGGTTCCCCCCCTAGCGGCTACACCTTC. The encoded protein is CASGSPPSGYTF.

The V call is TRBV28, the J call TRBJ2-3, with 7 bases matching TRBD2. Germline V gene sequence: CDR1 MDHEN, CDR2 SYDVKM. The junction had 1 base not matched to a gene; V was cut back by 7 bases and J by 0 bases. The CDR3 runs 13 residues. DNA for the CDR3: TGTGCCAGCAAAGCGGGAAGCACAGATACGCAGTATTTT. This translates into CASKAGSTDTQYF.

This rearrangement joins TRBV7-6 to TRBJ2-1; TRBD1 matches 12 bases. The J segment lost 7 bases and the V segment lost 5 bases, leaving 6 bases of the junction unmatched. The CDR3 totals 15 residues. The germline V gene has CDR1 SGHVS and CDR2 FNYEAQ. In DNA, the CDR3 is TGTGCCAGCAGCCTTGGGACAGGGGGCAGGAATGAGCAGTTCTTC. Translated: CASSLGTGGRNEQFF.

This chain links TRBV7-9 with TRBJ2-1; D gene ambiguous. The CDR3 runs to 12 residues. The germline gives CDR1 SEHNR, CDR2 FQNEAQ (reference sequence). The V and J ends lost 5 bases and 9 bases respectively, with 11 bases between them. CDR3 sequence: CASSITTPEQFF. As DNA, the CDR3 is TGTGCCAGCAGCATTACAACCCCTGAGCAGTTCTTC. Variable domain in full (rest from reference TRBV7-9 and TRBJ2-1): DTGVSQNPRHKITKRGQNVTFRCDPISEHNRLYWYRQTLGQGPEFLTYFQNEAQLEKSRLLSDRFSAERPKGSFSTLEIQRTEQGDSAMYLCASSITTPEQFFGPGTRLTVL.

This chain connects TRBV6-6 to TRBJ2-2; 8 nucleotides match TRBD2. Trimming at V came to 7 bases and at J to 0 bases, leaving 7 bases not matched to a gene. The CDR3 covers 16 residues. CDR1 MNHNY and CDR2 SVGAGI come from the germline V gene (reference sequence). The CDR3 spells CASTSLGGANTGELFF. The DNA for the CDR3 is TGTGCCAGCACCTCCCTCGGGGGGGCGAACACCGGGGAGCTGTTTTTT.

V gene TRBV11-1 combines with J gene TRBJ1-2; no reliable D call. V was shortened by 5 bases and J by 2 bases, with 6 bases between the two germline ends. Per the germline V gene, CDR1 is SGHAT and CDR2 is FQDESV (reference sequence). This CDR3 region has 12 residues. The CDR3 coding sequence is TGTGCCAGCAGCGGGAGAAACTATGGCTACACCTTC. Its translation: CASSGRNYGYTF.

There are a few counts of this clone. This chain joins TRBV19 and TRBJ2-1, with D possibly TRBD2 on 7 matching bases. Germline-derived CDR1 and CDR2 are LNHDA and SQIVND (reference sequence). V was shortened by 3 bases and J by 7 bases, with 16 bases between the two germline ends. The CDR3 is 15 residues long. In DNA, the CDR3 is TGTGCCAGTAGTATGGTGGGGGGGCTGTGGAATGAGCAGTTCTTC. Amino acids: CASSMVGGLWNEQFF.

V gene TRBV5-1 combines with J gene TRBJ2-3; maybe TRBD1 (6 bases). The V gene's germline CDR1 is SGHRS and CDR2 YFSETQ. The V and J ends lost 0 bases and 6 bases respectively, with 8 bases between them. The CDR3 totals 13 residues. As DNA, the CDR3 is TGCGCCAGCAGCTTGGACAGGGACGATACGCAGTATTTT. It translates to CASSLDRDDTQYF.

J is TRBJ1-1 and V is TRBV2; no definite D call. CDR3 size: 13 residues. Trimming stripped 3 bases from V and 8 bases from J, with 13 bases between. The germline V gene has CDR1 SNHLY and CDR2 FYNNEI. The CDR3, as DNA: TGTGCCAGCAGTGACCCGAGCCCCAGGGAAGCTTTCTTT. Translated: CASSDPSPREAFF.

The chain has TRBV7-2 and TRBJ2-1, with D tentatively TRBD2 (6 bases). V was clipped by 6 bases and J by 7 bases, with 31 bases between them. The CDR3 has 19 residues. Germline-derived CDR1 and CDR2 are SGHTA and FQGNSA. The CDR3 spells CASSSDVKRVGSWRNEQFF. CDR3 DNA: TGTGCCAGCAGTTCGGATGTGAAGCGGGTGGGCTCGTGGCGGAATGAGCAGTTCTTC.

The V and J genes are TRBV7-2 and TRBJ2-7; TRBD2 agrees at 9 bases. The CDR3 runs to 17 residues. CDR1 and CDR2 from the germline V gene are SGHTA and FQGNSA. The junction had 16 bases not matched to a gene; V was cut back by 5 bases and J by 5 bases. This CDR3 reads CASSPRAGGAFFDEQYF. Written as DNA, the CDR3 is TGTGCCAGCAGCCCCCGGGCGGGGGGGGCCTTTTTCGACGAGCAGTACTTC. The complete variable domain, with remaining parts taken from reference TRBV7-2 and TRBJ2-7, reads GAGVSQSPSNKVTEKGKDVELRCDPISGHTALYWYRQSLGQGLEFLIYFQGNSAPDKSGLPSDRFSAERTGGSVSTLTIQRTQQEDSAVYLCASSPRAGGAFFDEQYFGPGTRLTVT.

The count of this clone is one. This rearrangement joins TRBV27 to TRBJ1-1; 10 bases map to TRBD1. Germline V gives CDR1 MNHEY, CDR2 SMNVEV (reference sequence). Germline trimming cut 7 bases from V and 5 bases from J; bases unmatched to any gene: 4. The CDR3 has 13 residues. Here the CDR3 reads CASTDRGRTEAFF. CDR3 nucleotides: TGTGCCAGCACTGACAGGGGGCGGACTGAAGCTTTCTTT.

V is TRBV7-3 and J is TRBJ2-5; the D gene is possibly TRBD1 (6 bases). The germline V gene encodes CDR1 SGHTA and CDR2 FQGTGA. Trimming took off 2 bases at V and 4 bases at J, with 14 bases between the two ends. The CDR3 runs to 15 residues. CDR3: CASSLSGQRGETQYF. In DNA, the CDR3 is TGTGCCAGCAGCTTATCCGGACAGAGAGGAGAGACCCAGTACTTC.